The 11 T cell receptor beta chains given below trace back to one sample, sequenced in a study of regulatory T cells in long-lasting Graves disease. Arm-PCR with iRepertoire HTBI primers amplified the CDR3 regions for these TCR beta libraries. TCRdb independently ran MiXCR on the multiplex PCR reads; one entry per CDR3 protein. There are some 410,000 distinct CDR3 sequences in the sample; roughly 15% occur only once, and roughly a tenth lies in the top ten. Time point of the sample: newly diagnosed GD, antithyroid drugs for less than 3 months. With RNA extracted from PBMCs as input, the TCR library was made. These data were also reused for a study on T cells in Graves' hyperthyroidism and ophthalmopathy.

The sequencing here drew on peripheral blood mononuclear cells (PBMCs), taken at new diagnosis, from a patient treated with antithyroid drugs. The receptors stem from a woman between 25 and 40 years old with Graves disease.

This clonotype was observed at least ten times. This sequence joins TRBV2 and TRBJ2-2; D is undetermined. Germline assignment: CDR1 SNHLY and CDR2 FYNNEI. The CDR3 is 15 amino acids. V dropped 8 bases and J dropped 3 bases, with 16 bases sitting between them. CDR3 sequence (DNA): TGTGCCAGCGCCCTGACTTGGGTCGACACCGGGGAGCTGTTTTTT. Translating it yields CASALTWVDTGELFF.

Only a few counts were recorded for this clonotype. The chain couples TRBV13 to TRBJ2-7; D might be TRBD2 (6 bases). The length of the CDR3 is 12 residues. Trimming pared 8 bases from V and 1 base from J, leaving 9 bases between. Per the germline V gene, CDR1 is PRHDT and CDR2 is FYEKMQ (reference sequence). The CDR3 DNA reads as TGTGCCAGCGGGAGGAGATCCTACGAGCAGTACTTC. As protein: CASGRRSYEQYF.

This clonotype has more than one count but fewer than ten. The rearrangement uses TRBV20-1 and TRBJ2-7, with TRBD2 matching over 7 bases. CDR1 is DFQATT, CDR2 SNEGSKA, per germline (reference sequence). Germline trimming cut 8 bases from V and 0 bases from J; bases unmatched to any gene: 10. CDR3 length equals 14 residues. CDR3: CSRGGRESSYEQYF. In DNA form, the CDR3 reads TGCAGTAGGGGTGGGCGGGAGAGCTCCTACGAGCAGTACTTC.

The J gene is TRBJ2-5, the V gene TRBV28; D perhaps matches TRBD1 (6 bases). The CDR3 is 17 amino acids. CDR1 is MDHEN and CDR2 is SYDVKM in the germline V gene. V was trimmed by 2 bases and J by 7 bases, leaving 23 bases between them. CDR3 DNA: TGTGCCAGCAGTTTAGCCTCCCTCCGGGACACTGGTCCGACCCAGTACTTC. Translating gives CASSLASLRDTGPTQYF.

This clonotype showed up just a few times. V and J are TRBV20-1 and TRBJ1-1, with a weak D call TRBD1 (5 bases). Trimming shortened V by 3 bases and J by 1 base, and 15 bases separated the two germline ends. Germline V gene data show CDR1 as DFQATT and CDR2 as SNEGSKA (reference sequence). The CDR3 is 15 residues long. The DNA for the CDR3 is TGCAGTGCTAGCGAATCCCGGGACCAGAACACTGAAGCTTTCTTT. Its protein is CSASESRDQNTEAFF.

This clonotype has a count of ten or more. The genes are TRBV30 and TRBJ2-3; D ambiguous. Trimming stripped 7 bases from V and 2 bases from J, with 19 bases between. Germline V CDR1 and CDR2: GTSNPN, SVGIG (reference sequence). CDR3 length: 15 residues. CDR3 sequence: CAFRGTRRSTDTQYF. DNA for the CDR3: TGTGCCTTTAGAGGAACCCGGCGATCCACAGATACGCAGTATTTT. Full variable domain (rest looked up from reference TRBV30 and TRBJ2-3): SQTIHQWPATLVQPVGSPLSLECTVEGTSNPNLYWYRQAAGRGLQLLFYSVGIGQISSEVPQNLSASRPQDRQFILSSKKLLLSDSGFYLCAFRGTRRSTDTQYFGPGTRLTVL.

In its sample, this clonotype was seen a few times. It may be a read error: a sequence one base away is much more abundant. The chain carries TRBV27 and TRBJ2-7; TRBD1 aligns across 8 bases. The V and J ends lost 4 bases and 4 bases, in that order; junction bases with no gene match: 9. The germline V gene has CDR1 MNHEY and CDR2 SMNVEV (reference sequence). The CDR3 is made up of 15 amino acids. CDR3: CASSYDQGAEYEQYF. The CDR3 region has the DNA TGTGCCAGCAGTTACGACCAGGGGGCTGAATACGAGCAGTACTTC.

CDR3 nucleotides: TGTGCCAGCAGTTACTCCCATGAGGCGGGAGGCCGTTCGGCAGATACGCAGTATTTT. It encodes CASSYSHEAGGRSADTQYF. The gene calls are TRBV6-2 or TRBV6-3 and TRBJ2-3; 8 bases are shared with TRBD2. The CDR3 spans 19 residues. Germline V gene sequence: CDR1 MNHEY, CDR2 SVGEGT. The V and J ends lost 0 bases and 4 bases, in that order; junction bases with no gene match: 15.

This rearrangement joins TRBV29-1 to TRBJ1-2; unclear D gene. The CDR3 has 13 amino acids. V shed 6 bases and J shed 5 bases, with 16 bases lying between them. Looked up from germline, CDR1 is SQVTM and CDR2 is ANQGSEA. CDR3 sequence reads: CSVPMTREYGYTF. The CDR3, as DNA: TGCAGCGTACCCATGACGAGGGAGTATGGCTACACCTTC.

J is TRBJ2-5 and V is TRBV7-9; 7 bases align to TRBD1. Germline V gene lookup returns CDR1 SEHNR and CDR2 FQNEAQ (reference sequence). This CDR3 is 16 amino acids long. Germline trimming cut 5 bases from V and 3 bases from J; bases unmatched to any gene: 12. The CDR3 nucleotides are TGTGCCAGCAGCCCTCCCCCCCGACAGGGAAAAGAGACCCAGTACTTC. This gives the protein CASSPPPRQGKETQYF.

This clonotype was seen repeatedly, ten times or more. The chain links TRBV30 to TRBJ2-3; D uncertain. Germline assignment: CDR1 GTSNPN and CDR2 SVGIG (reference sequence). Trimming left V 1 base short and J 2 bases short, with 10 bases between. This CDR3 region has 14 residues. The CDR3, as DNA: TGTGCCTGGAGTGACACCGCCCACACAGATACGCAGTATTTT. As protein: CAWSDTAHTDTQYF.